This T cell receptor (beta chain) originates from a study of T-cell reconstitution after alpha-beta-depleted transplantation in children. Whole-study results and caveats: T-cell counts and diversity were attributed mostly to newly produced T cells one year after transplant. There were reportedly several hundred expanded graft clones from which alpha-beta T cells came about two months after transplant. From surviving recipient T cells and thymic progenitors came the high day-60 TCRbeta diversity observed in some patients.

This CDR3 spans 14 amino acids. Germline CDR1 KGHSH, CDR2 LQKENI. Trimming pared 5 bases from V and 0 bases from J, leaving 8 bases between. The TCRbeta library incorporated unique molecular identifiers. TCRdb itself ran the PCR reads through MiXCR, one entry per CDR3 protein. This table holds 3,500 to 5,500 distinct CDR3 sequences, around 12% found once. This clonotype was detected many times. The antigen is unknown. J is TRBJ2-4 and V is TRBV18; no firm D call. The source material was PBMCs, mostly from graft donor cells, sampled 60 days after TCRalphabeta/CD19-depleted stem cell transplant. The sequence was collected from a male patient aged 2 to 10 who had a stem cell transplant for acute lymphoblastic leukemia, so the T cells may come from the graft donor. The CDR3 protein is CASSVRLAKNIQYF. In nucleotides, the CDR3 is TGTGCCAGCTCAGTCAGACTAGCCAAAAACATTCAGTACTTC.